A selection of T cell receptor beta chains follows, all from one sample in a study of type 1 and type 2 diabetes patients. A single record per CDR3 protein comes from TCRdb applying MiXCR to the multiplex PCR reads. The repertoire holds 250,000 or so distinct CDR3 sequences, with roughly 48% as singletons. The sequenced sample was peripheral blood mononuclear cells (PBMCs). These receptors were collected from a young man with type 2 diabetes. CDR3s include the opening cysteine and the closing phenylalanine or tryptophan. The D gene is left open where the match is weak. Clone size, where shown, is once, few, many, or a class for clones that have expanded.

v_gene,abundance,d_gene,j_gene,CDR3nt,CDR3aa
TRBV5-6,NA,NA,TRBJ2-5,TGTGCCAGCGGACCCTTTGGAGAGACCCAGTACTTC,CASGPFGETQYF
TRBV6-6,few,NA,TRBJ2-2,TGTGCCAGCAGTGACTTTAGCGACACCGGGGAGCTGTTTTTT,CASSDFSDTGELFF
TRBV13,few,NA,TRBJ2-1,TGTGCCAGCAGCTTAGGGGTCCTCAGGGCTAACAATGAGCAGTTCTTC,CASSLGVLRANNEQFF
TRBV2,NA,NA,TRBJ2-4,TGTGCCAGCAGTGGGACAGAAAACATTCAGTACTTC,CASSGTENIQYF
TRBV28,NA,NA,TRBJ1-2,TGTGCCAGCCTCGATAGCAACTATGGCTACACCTTC,CASLDSNYGYTF
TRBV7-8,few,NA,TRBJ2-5,TGTGCCAGCAGCTTAATCCGGGAAACAGAGACCCAGTACTTC,CASSLIRETETQYF
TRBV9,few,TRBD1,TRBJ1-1,TGTGCCAGCAGCCCCACAGGGGGCGCGTACACTGAAGCTTTCTTT,CASSPTGGAYTEAFF
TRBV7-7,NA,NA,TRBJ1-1,TGTGCCACCAAGACAGGTGGAGCTTTCTTT,CATKTGGAFF
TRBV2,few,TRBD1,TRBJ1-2,TGTGCCAGCAGTGCCCTATCAGGGGGCGCGGATGGCTACACCTTC,CASSALSGGADGYTF
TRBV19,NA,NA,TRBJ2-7,TGTGCCAGTAGTATGAGAGAAGCTTACGAGCAGTACTTC,CASSMREAYEQYF
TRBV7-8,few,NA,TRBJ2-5,TGTGCCAGCAGCCCCCGAGGGGGGGCAGAGACCCAGTACTTC,CASSPRGGAETQYF
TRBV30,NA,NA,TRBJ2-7,TGTGCCTGGAGTGCCGGGTTCTGGGCGCAGTACTTC,CAWSAGFWAQYF
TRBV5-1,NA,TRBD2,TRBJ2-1,TGCGCCAGCAGCCCCGGACTAGCGGGGCCCAAGGAGCAGTTCTTC,CASSPGLAGPKEQFF
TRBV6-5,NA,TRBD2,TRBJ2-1,TGTGCCAGCAGATTAAAGACCGGACTAGCGGGAGAAGGTGAGCAGTTCTTC,CASRLKTGLAGEGEQFF
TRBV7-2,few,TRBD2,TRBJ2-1,TGTGCCAGCAGCTTACGTAACCCCCTAGCGGATTACAATGAGCAGTTCTTC,CASSLRNPLADYNEQFF
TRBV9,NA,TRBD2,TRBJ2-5,TGTGCCAGCAGCGGCGGGAGCAGCGGGGAGACCCAGTACTTC,CASSGGSSGETQYF
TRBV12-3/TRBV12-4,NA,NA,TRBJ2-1,TGTGCCAGCGGGATCTTCAGAATCAATGAGCAGTTCTTC,CASGIFRINEQFF
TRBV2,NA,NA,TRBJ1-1,TGTGCCAGCAGCACATACGGGGGGCCGAACACTGAAGCTTTCTTT,CASSTYGGPNTEAFF
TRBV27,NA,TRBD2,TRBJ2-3,TGTGCCAGCAGCTTGCTTCTAGCGGGAGGCGCAGATACGCAGTATTTT,CASSLLLAGGADTQYF
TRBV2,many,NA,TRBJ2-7,TGTGCCAGCAGGCGCCGGGACGTAGCTCCTAACGAGCAGTACTTC,CASRRRDVAPNEQYF
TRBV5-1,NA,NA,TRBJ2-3,TGCGCCAGCAGCTTGCAGGACCGCACAGATACGCAGTATTTT,CASSLQDRTDTQYF
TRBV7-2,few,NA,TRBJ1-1,TGTGCCAGCAGCGCTATGAACACTGAAGCTTTCTTT,CASSAMNTEAFF
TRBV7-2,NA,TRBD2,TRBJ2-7,TGTGCCAGCAGCTTAAGGACTAGCGGGGGGCCCACCTACGAGCAGTACTTC,CASSLRTSGGPTYEQYF
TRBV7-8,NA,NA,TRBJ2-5,TGTGCCTGCGGGGCCCCGGCAAAAGAGACCCAGTACTTC,CACGAPAKETQYF
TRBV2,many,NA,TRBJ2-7,TGTGCCAGCAATACTGCCGGCGAGCAGTACTTC,CASNTAGEQYF
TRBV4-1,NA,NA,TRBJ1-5,TGCGCCAGCAGCCAAGAGCAGGGGCAGCCCCAGCATTTT,CASSQEQGQPQHF
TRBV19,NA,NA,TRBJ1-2,TGTGCCAGTAGGCGCGGGCCTGATGGCTACACCTTC,CASRRGPDGYTF
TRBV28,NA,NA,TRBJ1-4,TGTGCCAGCAGTCCTCCGGGGCGGGAAAAACTGTTTTTT,CASSPPGREKLFF
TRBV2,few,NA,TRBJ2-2,TGTGCCAGCAGTGGTGGACAGAACACCGGGGAGCTGTTTTTT,CASSGGQNTGELFF
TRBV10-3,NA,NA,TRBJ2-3,TGTGCCATCAGTGAGTCTCAGCTAGATACGCAGTATTTT,CAISESQLDTQYF
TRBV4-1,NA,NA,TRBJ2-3,TGCGCCAGCAGTGATGGTATAGGTGGAGATACGCAGTATTTT,CASSDGIGGDTQYF
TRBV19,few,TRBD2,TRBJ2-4,TGTGCCAGTAGTATTCAGAAGGGAGGGAAAAACATTCAGTACTTC,CASSIQKGGKNIQYF
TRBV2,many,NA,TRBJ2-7,TGTGCCAGCAGTGAAGCCCCAGGGAGGAACGAGCAGTACTTC,CASSEAPGRNEQYF
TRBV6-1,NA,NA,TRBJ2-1,TGTGCCAGCATTTTACGGGGAGGTGAGCAGTTCTTC,CASILRGGEQFF
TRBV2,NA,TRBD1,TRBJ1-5,TGTGCCACCCAGACAGGGCCGAATCAGCCCCAGCATTTT,CATQTGPNQPQHF
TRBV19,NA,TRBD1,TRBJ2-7,TGTGCCAGTAGTATGGGCGGTGGGGGACAGTACGAGCAGTACTTC,CASSMGGGGQYEQYF
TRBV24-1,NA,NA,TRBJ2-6,TGTGCCACCAGTGAGACGGATGGGGCCAACGTCCTGACTTTC,CATSETDGANVLTF
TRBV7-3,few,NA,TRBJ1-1,TGTGCCAGCAGCTTGGCGAGGGTGCGCACTGAAGCTTTCTTT,CASSLARVRTEAFF
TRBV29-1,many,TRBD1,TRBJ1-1,TGCAGCGGTAGGACAGGGTCACAGACTGAAGCTTTCTTT,CSGRTGSQTEAFF
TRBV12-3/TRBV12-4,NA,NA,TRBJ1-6,TGTGCCAGCAGAACAAGTTATAATTCACCCCTCCACTTT,CASRTSYNSPLHF
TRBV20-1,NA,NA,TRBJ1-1,TGCAGTGCTAGAGGCAGCGGGACAATGAACACTGAAGCTTTCTTT,CSARGSGTMNTEAFF
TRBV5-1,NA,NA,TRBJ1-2,TGCGCCAGCAGCTTGCAGGCAGGAGCTAACTATGGCTACACCTTC,CASSLQAGANYGYTF
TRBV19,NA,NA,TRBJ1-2,TGTGCCAGCAAATTCTCCGGGGTCTCCTATGGCTACACCTTC,CASKFSGVSYGYTF
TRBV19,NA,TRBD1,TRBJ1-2,TGTGCCAGTAGCCCGGGACAGGGGTTGGGCTACACCTTC,CASSPGQGLGYTF
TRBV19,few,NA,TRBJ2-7,TGTGCCAGTAGTCATCAGGGGTTGAGCGAGCAGTACTTC,CASSHQGLSEQYF
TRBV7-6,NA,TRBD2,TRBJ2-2,TGTGCCAGCAGCCCGAGTCGGGGGGATGTGACCGGGGAGCTGTTTTTT,CASSPSRGDVTGELFF
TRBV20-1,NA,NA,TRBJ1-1,TGCAGTGCTAGAGCACCGGGGTGGAACACTGAAGCTTTCTTT,CSARAPGWNTEAFF
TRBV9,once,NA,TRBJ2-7,TGTGCCAGCAGCGTAGCCGTGGGTCCTACGTTGGAGCAGTACTTC,CASSVAVGPTLEQYF
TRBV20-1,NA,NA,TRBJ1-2,TGCAGTGCTAGGGCGGGCAACTATGGCTACACCTTC,CSARAGNYGYTF
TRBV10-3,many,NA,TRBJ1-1,TGTGCCATCAGTGAGGGGGGGGAGAACACTGAAGCTTTCTTT,CAISEGGENTEAFF
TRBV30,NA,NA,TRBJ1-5,TGTGCCTGGAGTGTAGCAGGGGAACAGCCCCAGCATTTT,CAWSVAGEQPQHF
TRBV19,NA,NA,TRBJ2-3,TGTGCCAGTAGGGGCACAGATACGCAGTATTTT,CASRGTDTQYF
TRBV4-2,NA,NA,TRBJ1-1,TGTGCCAGCAGCTCTTATGGGGGATCTTCGACTGAAGCTTTCTTT,CASSSYGGSSTEAFF
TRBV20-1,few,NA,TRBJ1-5,TGCAGTGCTAGAGGGGTTAGTCAAGATCAGCCCCAGCATTTT,CSARGVSQDQPQHF
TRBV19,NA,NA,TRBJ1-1,TGTGCCAGTAGTATTTATGGCGGGAACACTGAAGCTTTCTTT,CASSIYGGNTEAFF
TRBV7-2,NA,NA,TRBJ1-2,TGTGCCAGCAGCTTAGAGTCTGTGGGGGGCTACACCTTC,CASSLESVGGYTF
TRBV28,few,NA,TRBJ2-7,TGTGCCAGCAGTTTATCCGCAGGGGCAGGCTACGAGCAGTACTTC,CASSLSAGAGYEQYF